The 18 T cell receptor beta chains presented below share a single source sample, sequenced in a study of cytotoxic CD8 clonotypes in ibrutinib-treated CLL. Profiling relied on immunoSEQ multiplex PCR, and the TCRdb table lists in-frame clones only, not all of them. Among about 310,000 clones, approximately 80% were seen once, and the ten largest hold more than 6%. The sequencing here drew on PBMCs, taken before ibrutinib treatment. These receptors came from a human donor with chronic lymphocytic leukemia.

The rearrangement links TRBV7-3 to TRBJ2-1, with D maybe TRBD2 (5 bases). Looked up from germline, CDR1 is SGHTA and CDR2 is FQGTGA. Trimming stripped 4 bases from V and 0 bases from J, with 13 bases between. The CDR3 has 16 residues. CDR3 DNA: TGTGCCAGCAGCTCCAACAAGCGGAGCTCCTACAATGAGCAGTTCTTC. Amino acid sequence: CASSSNKRSSYNEQFF.

This rearrangement joins TRBV25-1 to TRBJ2-3; 9 positions agree with TRBD2. Trimming cost V 1 base and J 5 bases; bases outside gene matches: 7. Germline V gives CDR1 MGHDK, CDR2 SYGVNS. The CDR3 is 16 residues long. The CDR3 here is CASSEWDSGRGDTQYF. The CDR3 coding sequence is TGTGCCAGCAGTGAATGGGATAGCGGGAGAGGAGATACGCAGTATTTT.

This clone turned up a few times. V is TRBV5-4 and J is TRBJ2-3; TRBD1 agrees at 11 bases. Trimming cost V 5 bases and J 5 bases; bases outside gene matches: 10. The CDR3 is 16 amino acids. Germline CDR1 is SGHNT and CDR2 is YYREEE (reference sequence). As DNA, the CDR3 is TGTGCCAGCAGAACCTCGGTCGGGACAGGGGGAGATACGCAGTATTTT. Translating it yields CASRTSVGTGGDTQYF.

The chain joins TRBV11-3 to TRBJ2-1; D remains ambiguous. The CDR3 totals 12 residues. From germline, CDR1 is SGHNT and CDR2 YENEEA. V was pared by 5 bases and J by 9 bases, with 11 bases between. CDR3 DNA sequence: TGTGCCAGCAGCGCCACAAGGAGTGAGCAGTTCTTC. Encoded protein: CASSATRSEQFF. The variable domain in full, with the rest retrieved from reference TRBV11-3 and TRBJ2-1, is EAGVVQSPRYKIIEKKQPVAFWCNPISGHNTLYWYLQNLGQGPELLIRYENEEAVDDSQLPKDRFSAERLKGVDSTLKIQPAELGDSAVYLCASSATRSEQFFGPGTRLTVL.

In the case of this clone: The sample holds other DNA sequences that translate to the same CDR3. V usage is TRBV7-9 and J usage is TRBJ1-2; unclear D gene. Deletions cut 1 base from V and 5 bases from J, with 2 bases between. Germline loops: CDR1 SEHNR, CDR2 FQNEAQ (reference sequence). There are 11 residues in the CDR3. The chain's CDR3 is CASSLEYGYTF. In DNA form, the CDR3 reads TGTGCCAGCAGCTTAGAGTATGGCTACACCTTC. Full variable domain (outside the CDR3, taken from reference TRBV7-9 and TRBJ1-2): DTGVSQNPRHKITKRGQNVTFRCDPISEHNRLYWYRQTLGQGPEFLTYFQNEAQLEKSRLLSDRFSAERPKGSFSTLEIQRTEQGDSAMYLCASSLEYGYTFGSGTRLTVV.

The chain carries TRBV5-6 and TRBJ2-5; TRBD1 matches 8 bases. Per germline, CDR1 SGHDT and CDR2 YYEEEE. The CDR3 runs to 17 residues. Trimming removed 0 bases from V and 1 base from J; junction bases left unmatched: 8. CDR3 amino acids: CASSLAGTGAFQETQYF. CDR3 DNA: TGTGCCAGCAGCTTGGCGGGGACAGGAGCCTTCCAAGAGACCCAGTACTTC.

The table lists this clone with a count of one. The rearrangement links TRBV6-6 to TRBJ1-5; D might be TRBD1 (5 bases). The germline V gene encodes CDR1 MNHNY and CDR2 SVGAGI (reference sequence). This CDR3 is 15 amino acids long. V lost 2 bases and J 4 bases, leaving 12 bases between the germline ends. The CDR3 loop is CASSYVGAPNQPQHF. The CDR3 bases are TGTGCCAGCAGTTACGTTGGGGCACCTAATCAGCCCCAGCATTTT.

Only one count was recorded for this clone. The rearrangement uses TRBV18 and TRBJ1-1; D uncertain. This CDR3 region has 14 residues. V dropped 1 base and J dropped 1 base, with 7 bases sitting between them. CDR1 and CDR2 from the germline V gene are KGHSH and LQKENI. The CDR3 loop reads CASSPQGRNTEAFF. CDR3 in DNA: TGTGCCAGCTCACCACAGGGCAGGAACACTGAAGCTTTCTTT.

A remark on this clone: An end of the junction does not agree with germline; a read error may underlie this. The chain is built from TRBV29-1 and TRBJ2-1; 9 bases align to TRBD1. The CDR3 loop spans 16 amino acids. Per the germline V gene, CDR1 is SQVTM and CDR2 is ANQGSEA. The CDR3 sequence: CSAEVDGTGTGNEQFF. DNA of the CDR3: TGCAGCGCTGAAGTAGATGGGACAGGGACCGGCAATGAGCAGTTCTTC.

The sample holds a few counts of this clone. The J gene is TRBJ1-3, the V gene TRBV2; D gene unclear. V shed 3 bases and J shed 0 bases, with 9 bases lying between them. The V gene's germline CDR1 is SNHLY and CDR2 FYNNEI. The CDR3 is 15 residues long. The CDR3 protein is CASSERRSSGNTIYF. CDR3 in DNA: TGTGCCAGCAGTGAGAGGCGGAGCTCTGGAAACACCATATATTTT.

The rearrangement links TRBV30 to TRBJ2-1; TRBD2 agrees at 11 bases. Germline CDR1 is GTSNPN and CDR2 is SVGIG (reference sequence). The V gene end was trimmed by 8 bases and the J gene end by 7 bases; junction bases not matched to a gene: 16. The CDR3 is 16 amino acids. In DNA, the CDR3 is TGTGCCACCCGGGAGCTACTAGCGGGAGTTGGGAATGAGCAGTTCTTC. It specifies CATRELLAGVGNEQFF.

This chain connects TRBV6-5 to TRBJ2-1, with D perhaps TRBD1 (5 bases). The CDR3 contains 15 residues. Germline CDR1 reads MNHEY; CDR2 reads SVGAGI. V was trimmed by 7 bases and J by 5 bases, leaving 18 bases between them. The CDR3 loop reads CASTDQGGFNNEQFF. CDR3 in DNA: TGTGCCAGCACTGACCAGGGCGGTTTTAACAATGAGCAGTTCTTC.

The chain links TRBV29-1 to TRBJ2-7; D perhaps matches TRBD2 (6 bases). Germline V gives CDR1 SQVTM, CDR2 ANQGSEA. V was cut by 5 bases and J by 6 bases, with 11 bases left in between. CDR3 size: 11 residues. The CDR3 bases are TGCAGCGTTCGACTAGGTTCCGAGCAGTACTTC. It translates to CSVRLGSEQYF.

This clone was counted a few times. CDR3 in amino acids: CASSQDSGGLTDTQYF. Written as DNA, the CDR3 is TGCGCCAGCAGCCAAGATTCAGGGGGCCTCACAGATACGCAGTATTTT. The rearrangement joins TRBV4-3 to TRBJ2-3; 8 bases agree with TRBD1. Germline CDR1 reads LGHNA; CDR2 reads YSLEER. The CDR3 has 16 amino acids. V lost 0 bases and J lost 2; bases outside the gene matches: 4.

V gene TRBV28 combines with J gene TRBJ2-5; D is perhaps TRBD1 (5 bases). Germline CDR1 is MDHEN and CDR2 is SYDVKM. This CDR3 has 15 amino acids. V lost 3 bases and J 0 bases, leaving 11 bases between the germline ends. CDR3 residues: CASSFIAGYQETQYF. The CDR3 bases are TGTGCCAGCAGTTTTATTGCAGGGTACCAAGAGACCCAGTACTTC.

V is TRBV25-1 and J is TRBJ2-5; D remains ambiguous. Trimming took 2 bases from V and 1 from J, leaving 5 bases between them. The CDR3 extends over 13 amino acids. Germline V CDR1 and CDR2: MGHDK, SYGVNS. This CDR3 reads CASSETFQETQYF. CDR3 nucleotides: TGTGCCAGCAGTGAAACATTCCAAGAGACCCAGTACTTC.

This sequence joins TRBV6-4 and TRBJ1-2; no reliable D call. CDR3 length: 13 residues. Trimming shortened V by 0 bases and J by 6 bases, and 8 bases separated the two germline ends. The germline gives CDR1 MRHNA, CDR2 SNTAGT. The CDR3 DNA follows: TGTGCCAGCAGTGACTCGAGGGCAGATGGCTACACCTTC. This sequence encodes CASSDSRADGYTF.

This clone was found once. CDR3 nucleotide sequence: TGTGCCAGCAGTCCCTCGGGACTAGCGAGAAGGGTAGATACGCAGTATTTT. Encoded protein: CASSPSGLARRVDTQYF. The rearrangement links TRBV27 to TRBJ2-3; 10 bases are shared with TRBD2. The J segment lost 5 bases and the V segment lost 5 bases, leaving 13 bases of the junction unmatched. This CDR3 region has 17 residues. The germline V gene has CDR1 MNHEY and CDR2 SMNVEV (reference sequence).